This T cell receptor (beta chain) was identified in a study of blood T cell repertoires in COVID-19. This clone was picked up one time. Measured with immunoSEQ multiplex PCR; TCRdb has only the in-frame clones, and not every one. The sample holds roughly 400,000 clones, roughly nine tenths seen once. Germline CDR1 is MNHEY and CDR2 is SMNVEV (reference sequence). The CDR3 loop spans 14 amino acids. V shed 5 bases and J shed 8 bases, with 17 bases lying between them. Cohorts were assigned according to the clinical history that participants reported. The TCR was taken from a woman aged 25 to 45 who had recovered from COVID-19. V gene TRBV27 combines with J gene TRBJ2-3, with a weak D call TRBD2 (6 bases). Sequenced input: PBMCs or T cells enriched from blood (not recorded which). This chain's CDR3 is CASSQKTLGGTQYF. The CDR3, as DNA: TGTGCCAGCAGTCAAAAAACGTTGGGGGGTACGCAGTATTTT.